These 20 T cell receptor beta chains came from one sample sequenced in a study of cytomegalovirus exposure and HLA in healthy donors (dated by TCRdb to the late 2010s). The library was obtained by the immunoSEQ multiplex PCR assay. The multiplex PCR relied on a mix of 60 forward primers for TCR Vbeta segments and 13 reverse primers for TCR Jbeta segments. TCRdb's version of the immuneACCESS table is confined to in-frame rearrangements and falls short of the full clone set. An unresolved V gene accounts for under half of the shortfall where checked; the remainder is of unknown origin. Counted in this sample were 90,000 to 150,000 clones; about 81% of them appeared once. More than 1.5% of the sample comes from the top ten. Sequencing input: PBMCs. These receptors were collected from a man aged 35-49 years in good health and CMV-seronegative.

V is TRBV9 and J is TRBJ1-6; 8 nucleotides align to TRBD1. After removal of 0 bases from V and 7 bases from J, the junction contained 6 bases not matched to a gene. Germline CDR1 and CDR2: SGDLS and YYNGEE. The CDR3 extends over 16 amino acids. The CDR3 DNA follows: TGTGCCAGCAGCGTAGGAGGGACAGGCAAAAATTCACCCCTCCACTTT. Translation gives CASSVGGTGKNSPLHF. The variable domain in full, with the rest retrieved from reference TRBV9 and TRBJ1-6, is DSGVTQTPKHLITATGQRVTLRCSPRSGDLSVYWYQQSLDQGLQFLIQYYNGEERAKGNILERFSAQQFPDLHSELNLSSLELGDSALYFCASSVGGTGKNSPLHFGNGTRLTVT.

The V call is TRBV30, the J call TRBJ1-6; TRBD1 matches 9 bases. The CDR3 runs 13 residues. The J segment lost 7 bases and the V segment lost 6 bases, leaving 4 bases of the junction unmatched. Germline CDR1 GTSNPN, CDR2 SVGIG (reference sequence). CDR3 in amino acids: CACTGTGNSPLHF. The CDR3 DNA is TGTGCCTGTACCGGGACAGGGAATTCACCCCTCCACTTT.

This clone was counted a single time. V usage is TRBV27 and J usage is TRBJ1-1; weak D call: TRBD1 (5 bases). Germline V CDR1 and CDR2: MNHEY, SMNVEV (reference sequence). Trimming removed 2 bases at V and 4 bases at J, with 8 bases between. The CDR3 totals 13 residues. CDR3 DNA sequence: TGTGCCAGCAGTTTACGGGGGGTCACTGAAGCTTTCTTT. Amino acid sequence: CASSLRGVTEAFF.

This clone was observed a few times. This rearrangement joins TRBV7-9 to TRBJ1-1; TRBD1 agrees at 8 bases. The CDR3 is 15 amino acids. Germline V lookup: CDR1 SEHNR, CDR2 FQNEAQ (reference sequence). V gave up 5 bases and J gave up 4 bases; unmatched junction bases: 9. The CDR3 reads CASSQKQGAGTEAFF. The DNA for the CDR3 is TGTGCCAGCAGCCAAAAGCAGGGGGCAGGCACTGAAGCTTTCTTT.

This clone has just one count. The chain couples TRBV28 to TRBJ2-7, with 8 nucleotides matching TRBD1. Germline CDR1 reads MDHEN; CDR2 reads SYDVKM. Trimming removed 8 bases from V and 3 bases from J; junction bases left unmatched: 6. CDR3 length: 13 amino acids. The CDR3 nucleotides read TGTGCCAGCCAGGGACAGGCCTACTACGAGCAGTACTTC. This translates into CASQGQAYYEQYF.

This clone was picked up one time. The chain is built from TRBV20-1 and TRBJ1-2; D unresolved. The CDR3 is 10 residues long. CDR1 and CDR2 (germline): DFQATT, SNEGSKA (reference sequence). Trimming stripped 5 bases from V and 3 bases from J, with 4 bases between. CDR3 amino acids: CSASDYGYTF. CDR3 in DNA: TGCAGTGCTTCCGACTATGGCTACACCTTC.

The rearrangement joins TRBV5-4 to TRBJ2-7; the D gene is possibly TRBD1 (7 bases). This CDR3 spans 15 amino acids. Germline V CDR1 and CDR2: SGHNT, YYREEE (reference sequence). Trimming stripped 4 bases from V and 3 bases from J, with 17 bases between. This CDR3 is CASSLRTGGFYEQYF. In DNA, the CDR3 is TGTGCCAGCAGCCTCAGGACAGGAGGGTTCTACGAGCAGTACTTC.

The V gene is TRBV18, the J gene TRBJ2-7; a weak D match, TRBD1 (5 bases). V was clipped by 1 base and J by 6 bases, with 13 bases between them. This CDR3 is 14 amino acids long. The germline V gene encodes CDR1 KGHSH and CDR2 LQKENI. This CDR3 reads CASSPLGVPGEQYF. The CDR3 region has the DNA TGTGCCAGCTCACCACTAGGGGTTCCGGGCGAGCAGTACTTC.

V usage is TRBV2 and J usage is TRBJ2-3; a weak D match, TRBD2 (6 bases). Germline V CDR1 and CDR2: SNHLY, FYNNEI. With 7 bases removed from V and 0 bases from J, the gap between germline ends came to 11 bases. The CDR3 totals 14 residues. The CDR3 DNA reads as TGTGCCAGCATACCCGGGGGAAGCACAGATACGCAGTATTTT. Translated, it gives CASIPGGSTDTQYF.

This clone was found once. CDR3 residues: CANSTTGDSGGYTF. CDR3 bases: TGTGCCAACAGCACCACAGGGGACTCCGGTGGCTACACCTTC. The rearrangement uses TRBV6-5 and TRBJ1-2; TRBD1 matches 7 bases. CDR3 length equals 14 residues. The V segment lost 10 bases and the J segment 7 bases; nucleotides outside the gene matches: 15. Germline V CDR1 and CDR2: MNHEY, SVGAGI.

CDR3 DNA sequence: TGCGCCAGCAGCCAAGTGGTGCCAGGGGACAACTATGGCTACACCTTC. Encoded protein: CASSQVVPGDNYGYTF. V and J are TRBV4-1 and TRBJ1-2; D possibly corresponds to TRBD1 (6 bases). V was pared by 1 base and J by 2 bases, with 14 bases between. Germline CDR1 and CDR2: MGHRA and YSYEKL. The CDR3 is 16 amino acids.

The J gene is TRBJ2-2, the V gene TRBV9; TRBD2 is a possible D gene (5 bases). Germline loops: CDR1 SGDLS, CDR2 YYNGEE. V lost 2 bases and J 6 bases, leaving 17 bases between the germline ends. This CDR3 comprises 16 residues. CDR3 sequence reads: CASSVSAGKTAGELFF. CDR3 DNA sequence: TGTGCCAGCAGCGTTTCTGCCGGGAAGACTGCCGGGGAGCTGTTTTTT.

The CDR3 DNA reads as TGTGCCAGCAGCTCAGGGGGGACAGGCGACGGGGAGCTGTTTTTT. Protein: CASSSGGTGDGELFF. This chain connects TRBV9 to TRBJ2-2; TRBD1 matches 8 bases. V was clipped by 4 bases and J by 7 bases; unmatched bases: 9. There are 15 residues in the CDR3. Germline V gene data show CDR1 as SGDLS and CDR2 as YYNGEE.

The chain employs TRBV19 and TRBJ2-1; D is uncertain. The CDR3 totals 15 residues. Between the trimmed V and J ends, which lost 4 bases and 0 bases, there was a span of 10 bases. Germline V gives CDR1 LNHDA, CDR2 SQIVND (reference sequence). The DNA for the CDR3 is TGTGCCAGTAGTAGTGGCGACAACTCCTACAATGAGCAGTTCTTC. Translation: CASSSGDNSYNEQFF. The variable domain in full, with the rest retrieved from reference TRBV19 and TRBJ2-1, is DGGITQSPKYLFRKEGQNVTLSCEQNLNHDAMYWYRQDPGQGLRLIYYSQIVNDFQKGDIAEGYSVSREKKESFPLTVTSAQKNPTAFYLCASSSGDNSYNEQFFGPGTRLTVL.

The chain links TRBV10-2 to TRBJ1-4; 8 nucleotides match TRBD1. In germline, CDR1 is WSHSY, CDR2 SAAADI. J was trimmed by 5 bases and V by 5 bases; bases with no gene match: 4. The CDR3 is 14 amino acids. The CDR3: CASSPDRANEKLFF. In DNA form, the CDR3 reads TGCGCCAGCAGTCCGGACAGGGCGAATGAAAAACTGTTTTTT.

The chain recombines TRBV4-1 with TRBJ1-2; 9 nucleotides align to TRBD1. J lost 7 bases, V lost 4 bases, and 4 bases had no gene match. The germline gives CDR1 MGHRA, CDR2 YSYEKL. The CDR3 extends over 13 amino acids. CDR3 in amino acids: CASSPGDRAGYTF. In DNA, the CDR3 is TGCGCCAGCAGCCCAGGGGACAGGGCTGGCTACACCTTC.

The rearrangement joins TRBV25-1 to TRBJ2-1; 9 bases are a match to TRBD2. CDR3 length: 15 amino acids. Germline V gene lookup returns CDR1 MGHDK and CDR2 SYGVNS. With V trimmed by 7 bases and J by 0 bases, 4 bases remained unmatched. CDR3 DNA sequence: TGTGCCAGCATTCGAGCGGGAGGCTCCTACAATGAGCAGTTCTTC. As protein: CASIRAGGSYNEQFF. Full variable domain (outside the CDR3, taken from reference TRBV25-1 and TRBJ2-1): EADIYQTPRYLVIGTGKKITLECSQTMGHDKMYWYQQDPGMELHLIHYSYGVNSTEKGDLSSESTVSRIRTEHFPLTLESARPSHTSQYLCASIRAGGSYNEQFFGPGTRLTVL.

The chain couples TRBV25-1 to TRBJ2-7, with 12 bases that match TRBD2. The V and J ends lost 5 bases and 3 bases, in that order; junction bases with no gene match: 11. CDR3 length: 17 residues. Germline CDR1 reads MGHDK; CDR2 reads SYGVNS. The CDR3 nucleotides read TGTGCCAGCAGTTATGGCACTAGCGGGAGGCTGGACTACGAGCAGTACTTC. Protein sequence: CASSYGTSGRLDYEQYF.

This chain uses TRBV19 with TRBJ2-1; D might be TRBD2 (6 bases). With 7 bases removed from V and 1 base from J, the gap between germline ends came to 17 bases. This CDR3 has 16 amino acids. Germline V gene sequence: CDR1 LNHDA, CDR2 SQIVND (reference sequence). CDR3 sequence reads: CASTPVGGGSYNEQFF. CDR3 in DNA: TGTGCCAGTACACCCGTGGGGGGAGGTTCCTACAATGAGCAGTTCTTC.

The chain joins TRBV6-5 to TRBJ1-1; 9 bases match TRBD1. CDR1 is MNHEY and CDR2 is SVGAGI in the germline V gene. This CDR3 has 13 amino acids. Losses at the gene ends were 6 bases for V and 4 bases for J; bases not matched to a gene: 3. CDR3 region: CASRTTGGTEAFF. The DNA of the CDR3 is TGTGCCAGCAGGACGACAGGGGGCACTGAAGCTTTCTTT.